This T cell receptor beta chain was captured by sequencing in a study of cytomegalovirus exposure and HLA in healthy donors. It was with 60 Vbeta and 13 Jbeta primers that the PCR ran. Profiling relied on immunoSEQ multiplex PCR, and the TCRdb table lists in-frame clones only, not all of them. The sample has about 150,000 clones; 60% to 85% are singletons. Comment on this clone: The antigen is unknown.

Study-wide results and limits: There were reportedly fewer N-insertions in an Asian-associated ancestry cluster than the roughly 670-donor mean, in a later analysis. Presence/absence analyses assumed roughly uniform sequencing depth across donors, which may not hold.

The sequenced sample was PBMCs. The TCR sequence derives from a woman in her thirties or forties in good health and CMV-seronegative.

CDR3 nucleotides: TGTGCCAGCAGTTCCATTCATGGCTACACCTTC. Protein product: CASSSIHGYTF. The chain has TRBV6-6 and TRBJ1-2; no clear D. The germline V gene encodes CDR1 MNHNY and CDR2 SVGAGI (reference sequence). CDR3 length: 11 residues. Deletions cut 4 bases from V and 6 bases from J, with 6 bases between.